This T cell receptor (beta chain) was profiled in a study of CD4+ T cells in melanoma. Study-wide points: In melanoma, neoantigen-specific CD4+ T cells reportedly differed in differentiation state.

Only in-frame clones appear in the TCRdb table, and some are missing; sequencing was by immunoSEQ multiplex PCR. The sample has 10,000 or so clones, roughly 80% seen once; the top ten hold under 25%. CDR3 size: 13 residues. Germline CDR1 reads SQVTM; CDR2 reads ANQGSEA. Trimming removed 6 bases from V and 5 bases from J, with 13 bases in between. This clone was seen once. What it binds is unknown. The sample was cells from a culture (not recorded whether cultured in vitro). The chain carries TRBV29-1 and TRBJ1-4; D might be TRBD1 (5 bases). This clonotype was obtained from a human donor with melanoma. CDR3 DNA: TGCAGCGTATCAGGGCGGGAAAATGAAAAACTGTTTTTT. Protein: CSVSGRENEKLFF.